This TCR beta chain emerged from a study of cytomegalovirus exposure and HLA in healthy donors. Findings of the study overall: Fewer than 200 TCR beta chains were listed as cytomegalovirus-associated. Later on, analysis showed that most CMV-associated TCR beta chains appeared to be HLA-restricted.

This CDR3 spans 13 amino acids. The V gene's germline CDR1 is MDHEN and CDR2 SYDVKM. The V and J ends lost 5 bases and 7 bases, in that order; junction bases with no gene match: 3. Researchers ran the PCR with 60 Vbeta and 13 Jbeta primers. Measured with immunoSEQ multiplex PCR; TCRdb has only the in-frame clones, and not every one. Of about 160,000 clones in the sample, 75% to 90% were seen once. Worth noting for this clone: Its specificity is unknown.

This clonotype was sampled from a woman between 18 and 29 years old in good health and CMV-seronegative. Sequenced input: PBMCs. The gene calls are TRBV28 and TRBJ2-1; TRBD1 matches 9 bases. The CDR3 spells CASSGQGWNEQFF. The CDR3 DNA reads TGTGCCAGCAGTGGACAGGGGTGGAATGAGCAGTTCTTC.